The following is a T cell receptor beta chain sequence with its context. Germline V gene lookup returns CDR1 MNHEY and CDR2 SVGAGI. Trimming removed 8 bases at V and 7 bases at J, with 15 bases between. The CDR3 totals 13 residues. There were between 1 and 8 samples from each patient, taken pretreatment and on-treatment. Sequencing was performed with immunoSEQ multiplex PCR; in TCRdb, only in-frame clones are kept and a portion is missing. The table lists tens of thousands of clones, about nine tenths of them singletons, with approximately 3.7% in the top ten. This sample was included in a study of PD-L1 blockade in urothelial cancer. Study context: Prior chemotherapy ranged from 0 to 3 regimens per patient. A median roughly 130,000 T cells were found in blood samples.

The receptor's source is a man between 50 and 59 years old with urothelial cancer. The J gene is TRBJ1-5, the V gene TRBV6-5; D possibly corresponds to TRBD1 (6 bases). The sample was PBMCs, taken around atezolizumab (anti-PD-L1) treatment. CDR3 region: CASGGQRDQPQHF. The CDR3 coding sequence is TGTGCCAGCGGGGGACAACGGGACCAGCCCCAGCATTTT.